One sample yielded the 14 T cell receptor beta chains listed below, sequenced in a study of T-cell reconstitution after alpha-beta-depleted transplantation in children (dated by TCRdb to 2016 to 2017). Per the publication, the treatment or condition label means: allogeneic hematopoietic cell transplantation with graft depleted of TCRalphabeta T cells and CD19 B cells. Receptors were amplified or captured by PCR. Sequencing was carried out with an Illumina HiSeq 2500. TCR libraries were prepared with molecular barcoding, using unique molecular identifiers to normalize TCRbeta repertoire quantification. TCRdb itself trimmed the public reads at Q25 with fastp, ran MiXCR and retained productive beta chains. For every CDR3 protein sequence, its rows merge into one entry that carries the most common genes and DNA. The sample table lists 250,000 or so distinct CDR3 sequences, under 30% of them with a count of one. Of the sample, 4% to 5.5% falls within the top ten clones.

The sample in question was PBMCs, mostly from graft donor cells, obtained 360 days after TCRalphabeta/CD19-depleted stem cell transplant. The receptors derive from a female patient aged 2-9 years who had a stem cell transplant for congenital amegakaryocytic thrombocytopenia, so the T cells may come from the graft donor.

This clonotype has ten or more counts. This chain connects TRBV29-1 to TRBJ2-1, with 8 bases lining up with TRBD2. CDR1 is SQVTM, CDR2 ANQGSEA, per germline. V lost 8 bases to trimming and J lost 8 bases; unmatched junction nucleotides: 11. The CDR3 spans 13 residues. CDR3 amino acids: CSTDGTRIYEQFF. For the CDR3, the DNA is TGCAGCACTGACGGGACTAGGATCTATGAGCAGTTCTTC.

The CDR3 loop is CATSDNRDTQYF. The CDR3 coding sequence is TGTGCCACCAGTGACAACAGAGATACGCAGTATTTT. The chain employs TRBV24-1 and TRBJ2-3; D is unclear. The germline V gene encodes CDR1 KGHDR and CDR2 SFDVKD. CDR3 length: 12 amino acids. Trimming left V 4 bases short and J 5 bases short, with 6 bases between.

The chain has TRBV4-1 and TRBJ2-1; 9 bases map to TRBD1. Germline loops: CDR1 MGHRA, CDR2 YSYEKL. The trim removed 3 bases at V and 7 bases at J, leaving 7 bases unmatched. The CDR3 is 15 residues long. The CDR3, as DNA: TGCGCCAGCAGCCACGCTTGGGACAGGGTGAATGAGCAGTTCTTC. Translating gives CASSHAWDRVNEQFF.

The rearrangement uses TRBV7-2 and TRBJ2-7; 11 nucleotides agree with TRBD2. V trimming: 7 bases; J trimming: 2 bases; junction bases outside the gene matches: 7. The CDR3 covers 15 residues. Germline V gene sequence: CDR1 SGHTA, CDR2 FQGNSA. The CDR3 loop is CASTLGTSGPYEQYF. In DNA form, the CDR3 reads TGTGCCAGCACCCTTGGGACTAGCGGACCCTACGAGCAGTACTTC.

The rearrangement uses TRBV19 and TRBJ2-3; 7 bases line up with TRBD2. CDR1 is LNHDA, CDR2 SQIVND, per germline (reference sequence). The J segment lost 1 base and the V segment lost 4 bases, leaving 8 bases of the junction unmatched. The CDR3 runs to 16 residues. CDR3 sequence reads: CASSTLPGRGTDTQYF. In DNA form, the CDR3 reads TGTGCCAGTAGTACCCTACCAGGGAGGGGCACAGATACGCAGTATTTT.

Only one count was recorded for this clonotype. The V and J genes are TRBV7-2 and TRBJ1-3; D gene unclear. The CDR3 sequence is 22 residues long. The V gene lost 7 bases and the J gene lost 4 bases, with 38 bases spanning the gap. Looked up from germline, CDR1 is SGHTA and CDR2 is FQGNSA. The CDR3: CASITPMGQKRKTYRRGNTIYF. The DNA for the CDR3 is TGTGCCAGCATAACGCCGATGGGCCAGAAACGGAAGACTTATCGAAGGGGAAACACCATATATTTT.

The rearrangement joins TRBV27 to TRBJ2-3; D gene uncertain. V gave up 0 bases and J gave up 4 bases, with 14 bases separating them. The germline gives CDR1 MNHEY, CDR2 SMNVEV (reference sequence). The CDR3 contains 16 residues. In DNA form, the CDR3 reads TGTGCCAGCAGTTTATCCCCGCGTGGCGCCGCAGATACGCAGTATTTT. Translation gives CASSLSPRGAADTQYF.

The gene calls are TRBV6-2 or TRBV6-3 and TRBJ2-1, with 7 positions matching TRBD2. Looked up from germline, CDR1 is MNHEY and CDR2 is SVGEGT. The CDR3 runs 13 residues. Trimming removed 5 bases from V and 7 bases from J; junction bases left unmatched: 5. CDR3: CASSQGLMNEQFF. The DNA of the CDR3 is TGTGCCAGCAGTCAGGGACTAATGAATGAGCAGTTCTTC.

This clonotype was observed a few times. The chain joins TRBV4-1 to TRBJ1-1; 9 positions match TRBD1. The germline gives CDR1 MGHRA, CDR2 YSYEKL. V shed 4 bases, J shed 6 bases, and the junction held 6 bases outside the gene matches. The CDR3 contains 14 residues. CDR3 nucleotides: TGCGCCAGCAGCCGACCGACAGGGGGTCCTGAAGCTTTCTTT. Protein: CASSRPTGGPEAFF.

The chain joins TRBV5-6 to TRBJ2-3; 11 bases are shared with TRBD2. The CDR3 sequence is 18 residues long. CDR1 and CDR2 (germline): SGHDT, YYEEEE. V lost 0 bases and J lost 5; bases outside the gene matches: 11. The CDR3 DNA reads as TGTGCCAGCAGCTTGGTTCTAGCGGGAGGAGGTTCAGGAGATACGCAGTATTTT. The encoded protein is CASSLVLAGGGSGDTQYF.

This clonotype showed up just a few times. The chain joins TRBV15 to TRBJ2-7; D possibly uses TRBD1 or TRBD2 (5 bases each). Germline loops: CDR1 LNHNV, CDR2 YYDKDF (reference sequence). V lost 0 bases, J lost 3 bases, and 9 bases lay in between. This CDR3 spans 14 amino acids. CDR3 amino acids: CATSREGVGYEQYF. Here the CDR3 DNA reads TGTGCCACCAGCAGAGAGGGGGTCGGCTACGAGCAGTACTTC.

On this clonotype itself: One end of the junction does not line up with germline, which may come from a read error. This chain uses TRBV5-6 with TRBJ2-1; maybe TRBD2 (6 bases). The CDR3 is 16 amino acids. Germline-derived CDR1 and CDR2 are SGHDT and YYEEEE. CDR3 nucleotide sequence: TGTGCCAGCAGCCCCTCGGGGGTTTTGGGCTACAGTGAGCAGTTCTTC. Its translation: CASSPSGVLGYSEQFF.

The chain recombines TRBV7-2 with TRBJ2-1; 8 nucleotides agree with TRBD2. V was pared by 1 base and J by 4 bases, with 6 bases of the junction left unmatched. In germline, CDR1 is SGHTA, CDR2 FQGNSA. CDR3 length: 16 residues. CDR3 nucleotides: TGTGCCAGCAGCTTAGTGTCGGGAGGGCATTACAATGAGCAGTTCTTC. Translation: CASSLVSGGHYNEQFF.

This chain joins TRBV12-3 or TRBV12-4 and TRBJ1-6, with D unresolved. V was clipped by 3 bases and J by 10 bases, with 13 bases between them. The CDR3 is 14 amino acids. CDR3 amino acids: CASSFSGDLSPLHF. DNA of the CDR3: TGTGCCAGCAGTTTCAGCGGAGATCTCTCACCCCTCCACTTT.